This TCR beta chain was retrieved from a study of blood T cells in healthy people across ages. General study points: Long-lived and aged donors differed, with more naive CD4+ cells and higher diversity in the long-lived.

J gave up 0 bases and V 1 base, and 2 bases lay outside the gene matches. The V gene's germline CDR1 is MGHDK and CDR2 SYGVNS. CDR3 length: 17 residues. This clonotype was recorded many times. Its antigen is undetermined. Sample-barcoded 5' priming and a J-beta primer mix drove a second PCR of roughly 6 to 12 cycles. TCRdb fed the 5' RACE reads into MiXCR, producing one record per CDR3 protein. This table has 750,000 to 1,000,000 distinct CDR3 sequences, about 29% appearing once. These data are also associated with another study on T cells of mothers and their children. That investigation notes: Three healthy Caucasian mothers gave samples, and so did their six children.

The chain has TRBV25-1 and TRBJ2-1; 11 nucleotides align to TRBD2. The origin of this receptor is a woman between 40 and 55 years old in good health. Sequenced input: blood. The chain's CDR3 is CASSESSGGHSYNEQFF. CDR3 nucleotide sequence: TGTGCCAGCAGTGAATCTAGCGGGGGGCACTCCTACAATGAGCAGTTCTTC. The full variable domain, rest sourced from reference TRBV25-1 and TRBJ2-1, is EADIYQTPRYLVIGTGKKITLECSQTMGHDKMYWYQQDPGMELHLIHYSYGVNSTEKGDLSSESTVSRIRTEHFPLTLESARPSHTSQYLCASSESSGGHSYNEQFFGPGTRLTVL.